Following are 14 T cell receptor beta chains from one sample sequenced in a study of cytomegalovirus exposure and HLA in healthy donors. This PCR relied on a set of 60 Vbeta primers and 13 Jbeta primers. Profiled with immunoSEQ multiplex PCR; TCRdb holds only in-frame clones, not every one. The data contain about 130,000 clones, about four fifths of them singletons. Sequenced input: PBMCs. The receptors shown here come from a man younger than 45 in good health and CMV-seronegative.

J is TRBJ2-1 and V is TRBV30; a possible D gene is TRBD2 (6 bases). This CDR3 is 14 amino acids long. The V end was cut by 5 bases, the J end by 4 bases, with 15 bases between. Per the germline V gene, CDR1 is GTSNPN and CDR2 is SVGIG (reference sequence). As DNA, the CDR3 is TGTGCCTGGGGGGCGGGAAGTCTATACAATGAGCAGTTCTTC. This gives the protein CAWGAGSLYNEQFF.

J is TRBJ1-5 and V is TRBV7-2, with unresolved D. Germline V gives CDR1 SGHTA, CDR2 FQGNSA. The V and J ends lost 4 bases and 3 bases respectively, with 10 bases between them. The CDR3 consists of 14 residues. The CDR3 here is CASSYTVDNQPQHF. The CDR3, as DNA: TGTGCCAGCAGCTACACAGTCGACAATCAGCCCCAGCATTTT.

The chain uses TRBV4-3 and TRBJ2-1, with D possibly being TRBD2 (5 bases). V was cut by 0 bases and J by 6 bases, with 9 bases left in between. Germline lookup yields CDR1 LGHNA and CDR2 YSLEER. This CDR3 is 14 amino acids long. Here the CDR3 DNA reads TGCGCCAGCAGCCAAGACAGACTACTCAATGAGCAGTTCTTC. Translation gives CASSQDRLLNEQFF.

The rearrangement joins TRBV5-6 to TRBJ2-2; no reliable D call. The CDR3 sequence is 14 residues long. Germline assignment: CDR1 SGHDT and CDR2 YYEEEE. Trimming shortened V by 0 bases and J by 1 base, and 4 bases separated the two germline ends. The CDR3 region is CASSLDQNTGELFF. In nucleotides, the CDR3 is TGTGCCAGCAGCTTGGATCAGAACACCGGGGAGCTGTTTTTT.

DNA for the CDR3: TGTGCCAGCAGTCATGTTGGGGGCGCTGAAGCTTTCTTT. Amino acid sequence: CASSHVGGAEAFF. The rearrangement links TRBV11-2 to TRBJ1-1; weak D call: TRBD1 (6 bases). Per germline, CDR1 SGHAT and CDR2 FQNNGV. This CDR3 comprises 13 residues. With 6 bases removed from V and 6 bases from J, the gap between germline ends came to 14 bases.

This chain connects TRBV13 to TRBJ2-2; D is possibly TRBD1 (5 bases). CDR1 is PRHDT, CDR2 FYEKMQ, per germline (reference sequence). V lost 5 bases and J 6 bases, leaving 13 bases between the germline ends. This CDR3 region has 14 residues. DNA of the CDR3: TGTGCCAGCAGCGCCGGACACTTGGCCGGGGAGCTGTTTTTT. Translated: CASSAGHLAGELFF.

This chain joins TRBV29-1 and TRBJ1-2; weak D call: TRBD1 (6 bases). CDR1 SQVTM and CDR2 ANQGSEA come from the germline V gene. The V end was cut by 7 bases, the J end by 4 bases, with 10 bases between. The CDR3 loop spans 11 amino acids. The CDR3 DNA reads TGCAGCGCCCAGACAGGCTATGGCTACACCTTC. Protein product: CSAQTGYGYTF.

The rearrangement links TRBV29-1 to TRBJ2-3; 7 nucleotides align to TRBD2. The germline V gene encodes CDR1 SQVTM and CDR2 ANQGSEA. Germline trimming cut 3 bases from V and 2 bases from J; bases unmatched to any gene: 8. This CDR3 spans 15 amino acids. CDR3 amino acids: CSVEGSGAYTDTQYF. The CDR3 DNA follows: TGCAGCGTTGAGGGGAGCGGGGCTTACACAGATACGCAGTATTTT.

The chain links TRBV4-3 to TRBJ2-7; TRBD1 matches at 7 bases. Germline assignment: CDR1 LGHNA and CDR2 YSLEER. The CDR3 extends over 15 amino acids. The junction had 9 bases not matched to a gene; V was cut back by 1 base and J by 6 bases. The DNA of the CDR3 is TGCGCCAGCAGCCAAGCAGCCAGGGGGTCGTCCGAGCAGTACTTC. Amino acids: CASSQAARGSSEQYF.

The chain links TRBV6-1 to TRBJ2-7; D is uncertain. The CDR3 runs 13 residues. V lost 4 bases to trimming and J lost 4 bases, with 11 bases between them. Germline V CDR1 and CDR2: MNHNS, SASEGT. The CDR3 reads CASSVENYYEQYF. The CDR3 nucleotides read TGTGCCAGCAGTGTAGAGAACTATTACGAGCAGTACTTC.

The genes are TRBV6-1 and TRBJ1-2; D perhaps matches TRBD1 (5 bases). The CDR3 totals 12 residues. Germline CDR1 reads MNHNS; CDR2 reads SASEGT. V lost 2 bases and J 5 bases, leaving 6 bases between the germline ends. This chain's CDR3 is CASSEQGYGYTF. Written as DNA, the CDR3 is TGTGCCAGCAGTGAACAGGGTTATGGCTACACCTTC.

The CDR3 sequence is CASSYARGDTEAFF. CDR3 nucleotides: TGTGCCAGCAGTTACGCCAGGGGGGACACTGAAGCTTTCTTT. The chain uses TRBV6-5 and TRBJ1-1; 7 bases agree with TRBD1. After removal of 2 bases from V and 3 bases from J, the junction contained 3 bases not matched to a gene. Germline V lookup: CDR1 MNHEY, CDR2 SVGAGI. The CDR3 is 14 residues long.

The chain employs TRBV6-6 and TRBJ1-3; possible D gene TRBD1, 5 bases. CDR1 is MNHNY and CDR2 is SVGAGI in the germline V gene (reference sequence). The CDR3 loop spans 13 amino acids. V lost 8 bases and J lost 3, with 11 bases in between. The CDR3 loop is CASWRGGGNTIYF. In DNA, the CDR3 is TGTGCCAGCTGGAGGGGAGGTGGAAACACCATATATTTT.

CDR3 DNA: TGTGCCAGCAGCATCGCGGGGGAGTGGTCACCCCTCCACTTT. Encoded protein: CASSIAGEWSPLHF. The chain couples TRBV7-2 to TRBJ1-6, with a possible D match to TRBD1 (5 bases). In germline, CDR1 is SGHTA, CDR2 FQGNSA. This CDR3 region has 14 residues. Trimming left V 5 bases short and J 10 bases short, with 15 bases between.